The clone carrying this TCR beta chain was found once. The data derive from a study of blood T cell repertoires in COVID-19. Overall study: Researchers got acute and convalescent COVID-19 samples from the United States, Italy and Spain. PBMCs, B-cell-depleted T cells, or T cells provided the cDNA or gDNA that made up the material.

The CDR3 totals 16 residues. Germline loops: CDR1 SGDLS, CDR2 YYNGEE. V was shortened by 3 bases and J by 2 bases, with 14 bases between the two germline ends. Sequencing was performed with immunoSEQ multiplex PCR; in TCRdb, only in-frame clones are kept and a portion is missing. In the table there are more than 150,000 clones, approximately 80% of which are singletons. The gene calls are TRBV9 and TRBJ1-4; no reliable D call. This TCR was sampled from a man aged 60 to 75 with acute or convalescent COVID-19. The source material was peripheral blood. For the CDR3, the DNA is TGTGCCAGCAGCGCCCGAACGGGAAATACTAATGAAAAACTGTTTTTT. This sequence encodes CASSARTGNTNEKLFF.